This TCR beta chain was captured by sequencing in a study of cytotoxic CD8 clonotypes in ibrutinib-treated CLL. Sequencing was performed with immunoSEQ multiplex PCR; in TCRdb, only in-frame clones are kept and a portion is missing. The repertoire holds tens of thousands of clones, with approximately 51% as singletons. Germline V CDR1 and CDR2: SGHRS, YFSETQ. V was clipped by 4 bases and J by 10 bases; unmatched bases: 9. The length of the CDR3 is 15 residues. The receptor comes from a human donor with chronic lymphocytic leukemia. Sequencing was performed on PBMCs, taken before ibrutinib treatment. The chain carries TRBV5-1 and TRBJ1-6, with TRBD1 matching 9 bases. The CDR3, as DNA: TGCGCCAGCAGCGACGGGACAGGGAGCGAATCACCCCTCCACTTT. This gives the protein CASSDGTGSESPLHF.